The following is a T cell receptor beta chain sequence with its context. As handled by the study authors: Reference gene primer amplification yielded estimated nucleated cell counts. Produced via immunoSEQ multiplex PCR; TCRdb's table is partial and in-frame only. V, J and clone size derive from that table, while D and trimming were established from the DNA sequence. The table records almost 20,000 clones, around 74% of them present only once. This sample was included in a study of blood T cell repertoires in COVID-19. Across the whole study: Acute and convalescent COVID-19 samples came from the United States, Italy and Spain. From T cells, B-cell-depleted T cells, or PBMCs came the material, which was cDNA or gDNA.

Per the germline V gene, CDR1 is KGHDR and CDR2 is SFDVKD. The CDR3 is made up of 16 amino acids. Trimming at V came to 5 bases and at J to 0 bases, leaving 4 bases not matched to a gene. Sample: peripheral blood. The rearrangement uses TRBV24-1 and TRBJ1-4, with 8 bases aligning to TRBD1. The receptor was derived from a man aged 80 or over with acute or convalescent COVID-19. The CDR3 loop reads CATSAGQGSTNEKLFF. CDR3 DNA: TGTGCCACCAGTGCCGGACAGGGATCAACTAATGAAAAACTGTTTTTT.